These T cell receptor beta chains were read from a single sample in a study of lymphopenia after photon versus proton radiotherapy. The data were produced by immunoSEQ multiplex PCR, yet TCRdb's version contains in-frame clones alone and is incomplete. The sample records over 50,000 clones, approximately 84% being singletons. The sequencing used peripheral blood, collected from a patient treated with photon-based radiotherapy. Every receptor here comes from a man aged 40-49 years with gastric cancer. CDR3s include the opening cysteine and the closing phenylalanine or tryptophan. The order of the fields is CDR3 length, V gene, J gene, clone size, CDR3 protein. A clone size is listed for some rows: how often the clone was seen (once, few, many), or a class if it is expanded.

16	TRBV18	TRBJ1-3	.	CASSPIPATTGNTIYF
15	TRBV7-8	TRBJ2-2	.	CASSPPPQGTGELFF
15	TRBV15	TRBJ1-5	.	CATSRDGRGDQPQHF
15	TRBV7-9	TRBJ1-2	.	CASSLGQALNFGYTF
14	TRBV27	TRBJ2-5	.	CASRTGFGQETQYF
15	TRBV11-3	TRBJ2-1	.	CVSSLMGTKGNEQFF
16	TRBV6-1	TRBJ2-5	.	CASSEAGALPQETQYF
15	TRBV30	TRBJ1-1	.	CAWSVGDRGNTEAFF
16	TRBV18	TRBJ2-1	.	CASSPRGTGALGEQFF
14	TRBV9	TRBJ1-1	.	CASSVEAGRTEAFF
11	TRBV29-1	TRBJ1-2	.	CSVEENYGYTF
13	TRBV7-2	TRBJ2-1	.	CASSGRQRGEQFF
15	TRBV6-8	TRBJ2-7	.	CASSYPSVLTGEQYF
13	TRBV29-1	TRBJ1-5	.	CSVAAAGNQPQHF
12	TRBV7-8	TRBJ2-1	.	CASSLDGPGGFF
11	TRBV9	TRBJ1-1	.	CASSGKAEAFF
14	TRBV11-2	TRBJ2-2	.	CASSLGRGAGELFF
16	TRBV5-8	TRBJ1-4	.	CASSRGDKPTNEKLFF
16	TRBV9	TRBJ2-2	.	CASSEQGQGGTGELFF
18	TRBV11-2	TRBJ1-2	.	CASSLLRGRSLTNYGYTF
12	TRBV11-2	TRBJ2-7	.	CASSLHDYEQYF
19	TRBV30	TRBJ2-5	few	CAWSGLFGTSGGFSETQYF
14	TRBV10-3	TRBJ1-2	once	CALGGKGENYGYTF
15	TRBV19	TRBJ1-4	once	CASSMVAGGNEKLFF
15	TRBV5-1	TRBJ2-2	once	CASSLAGLNTGELFF
14	TRBV30	TRBJ2-3	.	CAWNRVSSTDTQYF
14	TRBV11-2	TRBJ1-5	once	CASSTGQFNQPQHF
17	TRBV4-1	TRBJ2-6	.	CASSQTGVISGANVLTF
16	TRBV13	TRBJ2-2	.	CASSSRGRGLTGELFF
15	TRBV5-4	TRBJ2-3	once	CASSHRRGGADTQYF
13	TRBV5-4	TRBJ2-5	.	CASSYRVQETQYF
13	TRBV6-6	TRBJ1-5	.	CASRGGGGQPQHF
15	TRBV7-9	TRBJ2-2	once	CASSWRTAAGGELFF